A single sample is the source of the 8 T cell receptor beta chains below, sequenced in a study of OX40 agonist ivuxolimab in advanced cancers. Clones were sequenced by immunoSEQ multiplex PCR, and TCRdb holds only the in-frame ones, with some missing. The table shows tens of thousands of clones, with approximately 86% occurring only once. The material sequenced was CD4+ or CD8+ T cells sorted from blood, taken in a trial of the OX40 agonist ivuxolimab. The receptors come from an adult with an advanced solid tumor such as melanoma, head and neck, liver or kidney cancer.

The J gene is TRBJ2-7, the V gene TRBV7-2, with D hard to call. The V end lost 0 bases, the J end lost 0 bases, and 9 bases lay between the germline ends. Germline values: CDR1 SGHTA, CDR2 FQGNSA. This CDR3 contains 15 residues. The CDR3 DNA sequence: TGTGCCAGCAGCTTAGCGAGGTCCAGCTCCTACGAGCAGTACTTC. This translates into CASSLARSSSYEQYF.

The chain employs TRBV5-5 and TRBJ1-5, with 9 positions matching TRBD1. The germline CDR1 and CDR2 sequences are SGHKS and YYEKEE (reference sequence). The junction had 16 bases not matched to a gene; V was cut back by 4 bases and J by 2 bases. CDR3 length: 19 amino acids. DNA of the CDR3: TGTGCCAGCAGCCCGGTTCTCCGGGACAGGGTTATTCGCAATCAGCCCCAGCATTTT. Amino acid sequence: CASSPVLRDRVIRNQPQHF.

The rearrangement joins TRBV7-2 to TRBJ2-1; D is unclear. Germline CDR1 reads SGHTA; CDR2 reads FQGNSA. Trimming cost V 2 bases and J 5 bases, with 13 bases left between them. The CDR3 is 15 amino acids. CDR3: CASSLRVGRNNEQFF. CDR3 coding DNA: TGTGCCAGCAGCTTAAGGGTGGGCAGGAACAATGAGCAGTTCTTC.

This rearrangement joins TRBV7-9 to TRBJ2-2; 7 bases are shared with TRBD2. This CDR3 has 18 residues. From germline, CDR1 is SEHNR and CDR2 FQNEAQ (reference sequence). After removal of 1 base from V and 4 bases from J, the junction contained 12 bases not matched to a gene. The CDR3 loop reads CASSLGGTFLAATGELFF. For the CDR3, the DNA is TGTGCCAGCAGCTTAGGAGGGACGTTTCTAGCGGCCACCGGGGAGCTGTTTTTT.

This rearrangement joins TRBV25-1 to TRBJ1-4; D ambiguous. The germline gives CDR1 MGHDK, CDR2 SYGVNS. Trimming stripped 1 base from V and 0 bases from J, with 9 bases between. The length of the CDR3 is 16 residues. This CDR3 reads CASSESILSTNEKLFF. DNA for the CDR3: TGTGCCAGCAGTGAATCGATCCTGTCAACTAATGAAAAACTGTTTTTT.

The rearrangement links TRBV28 to TRBJ2-1; D may be TRBD1 or TRBD2 (7 bases each). Germline CDR1 is MDHEN and CDR2 is SYDVKM. This CDR3 spans 15 amino acids. V was trimmed by 6 bases and J by 3 bases, leaving 15 bases between them. This chain's CDR3 is CASSSPGGDYNEQFF. The CDR3 DNA is TGTGCCAGCAGCAGCCCAGGGGGGGACTACAATGAGCAGTTCTTC.

The chain has TRBV20-1 and TRBJ1-2; D unclear. Germline V gives CDR1 DFQATT, CDR2 SNEGSKA (reference sequence). The CDR3 sequence is 11 residues long. V was trimmed by 3 bases and J by 7 bases, leaving 9 bases between them. The CDR3 DNA is TGCAGTGCTAGCTTTGGGGTTGGCTACACCTTC. This codes for CSASFGVGYTF.

The genes are TRBV13 and TRBJ2-3; D is perhaps TRBD2 (7 bases). The V end was cut by 0 bases, the J end by 4 bases, with 20 bases between. There are 18 residues in the CDR3. Per the germline V gene, CDR1 is PRHDT and CDR2 is FYEKMQ (reference sequence). The CDR3 coding sequence is TGTGCCAGCAGCTTAGGTGGGGCGGCGGGGGCGCGGGCAGATACGCAGTATTTT. The encoded protein is CASSLGGAAGARADTQYF. Complete variable domain (other parts from reference TRBV13 and TRBJ2-3): AAGVIQSPRHLIKEKRETATLKCYPIPRHDTVYWYQQGPGQDPQFLISFYEKMQSDKGSIPDRFSAQQFSDYHSELNMSSLELGDSALYFCASSLGGAAGARADTQYFGPGTRLTVL.